A selection of T cell receptor beta chains follows, all from one sample in a study of T-cell reconstitution after alpha-beta-depleted transplantation in children. TCRdb processed the PCR reads anew with MiXCR; each CDR3 protein has one entry. The sample records approximately 490,000 distinct CDR3 sequences, roughly 10% being singletons. The input for sequencing was PBMCs, taken before TCRalphabeta/CD19-depleted stem cell transplant. These receptors were taken from a child aged 2-9 years with inherited bone marrow failure, due to receive a stem cell transplant. Each CDR3 is given with its conserved first and last residue. A D gene is named only where the DNA matches it firmly. Size tells how often a clone was seen (once, few, many) or the class of an expanded clone, and some rows leave it out.

J gene: TRBJ1-1
D gene: -
V gene: TRBV6-5
clone size: many
CDR3 protein: CASSYLGALEAFF
CDR3 DNA: TGTGCCAGCAGTTACCTCGGGGCGCTGGAAGCTTTCTTT

J gene: TRBJ2-1
D gene: -
V gene: TRBV4-3
clone size: -
CDR3 protein: CASSYSKYNEQFF
CDR3 DNA: TGCGCCAGCAGCTACTCGAAATACAATGAGCAGTTCTTC

J gene: TRBJ2-7
D gene: -
V gene: TRBV12-3/TRBV12-4
clone size: many
CDR3 protein: CASSLTSGQGEQYF
CDR3 DNA: TGTGCCAGCAGTTTAACGTCGGGACAAGGCGAGCAGTACTTC

J gene: TRBJ2-1
D gene: -
V gene: TRBV29-1
clone size: many
CDR3 protein: CSVEWDGTVYNEQFF
CDR3 DNA: TGCAGCGTTGAATGGGACGGGACGGTCTACAATGAGCAGTTCTTC

J gene: TRBJ1-1
D gene: -
V gene: TRBV12-3/TRBV12-4
clone size: many
CDR3 protein: CATNRQQNTEAFF
CDR3 DNA: TGTGCCACCAATCGACAGCAGAACACTGAAGCTTTCTTT

J gene: TRBJ2-5
D gene: -
V gene: TRBV5-1
clone size: many
CDR3 protein: CASSPQGGWQETQYF
CDR3 DNA: TGCGCCAGCAGCCCCCAGGGGGGGTGGCAAGAGACCCAGTACTTC

J gene: TRBJ2-1
D gene: -
V gene: TRBV20-1
clone size: many
CDR3 protein: CSASTQSREQFF
CDR3 DNA: TGCAGTGCTAGCACCCAAAGCCGGGAGCAGTTCTTC

J gene: TRBJ2-5
D gene: -
V gene: TRBV21-1
clone size: many
CDR3 protein: CASSKSVAAETQYF
CDR3 DNA: TGTGCCAGCAGCAAATCGGTCGCGGCGGAGACCCAGTACTTC

J gene: TRBJ1-2
D gene: -
V gene: TRBV21-1
clone size: few
CDR3 protein: CASSIPTGAYGYTF
CDR3 DNA: TGTGCCAGCAGCATCCCGACAGGGGCCTATGGCTACACCTTC

J gene: TRBJ2-6
D gene: -
V gene: TRBV12-3/TRBV12-4
clone size: many
CDR3 protein: CASRVRGSGANVLTF
CDR3 DNA: TGTGCCAGCAGAGTGAGGGGATCTGGGGCCAACGTCCTGACTTTC

J gene: TRBJ1-6
D gene: -
V gene: TRBV6-5
clone size: few
CDR3 protein: CASSLGTFDLSPLHF
CDR3 DNA: TGTGCCAGCAGTTTAGGGACTTTCGACCTTTCACCCCTCCACTTT

J gene: TRBJ1-5
D gene: -
V gene: TRBV4-2
clone size: many
CDR3 protein: CASSPEGRQPQHF
CDR3 DNA: TGTGCCAGCAGCCCGGAAGGACGACAGCCCCAGCATTTT

J gene: TRBJ1-1
D gene: -
V gene: TRBV5-1
clone size: -
CDR3 protein: CASSLNGAEAYF
CDR3 DNA: TGCGCCAGCAGCTTAAACGGAGCTGAAGCTTACTTT

J gene: TRBJ2-7
D gene: TRBD2
V gene: TRBV7-9
clone size: many
CDR3 protein: CASSKGGLAGHEQYF
CDR3 DNA: TGTGCCAGCAGCAAGGGGGGGCTAGCGGGGCACGAGCAGTACTTC

J gene: TRBJ1-4
D gene: TRBD1
V gene: TRBV4-3
clone size: many
CDR3 protein: CASSHDRAPWEKLFF
CDR3 DNA: TGCGCCAGCAGCCACGACAGGGCCCCTTGGGAAAAACTGTTTTTT

J gene: TRBJ2-1
D gene: TRBD2
V gene: TRBV27
clone size: few
CDR3 protein: CASTLAGHYNEQFF
CDR3 DNA: TGTGCCAGCACCTTAGCGGGGCACTACAATGAGCAGTTCTTC

J gene: TRBJ2-6
D gene: -
V gene: TRBV7-8
clone size: many
CDR3 protein: CASSGYLGFHSGANVLTF
CDR3 DNA: TGTGCCAGCAGCGGATACCTAGGCTTCCACTCTGGGGCCAACGTCCTGACTTTC

J gene: TRBJ2-5
D gene: TRBD1
V gene: TRBV7-6
clone size: many
CDR3 protein: CASSLDFTGVQQETQYF
CDR3 DNA: TGTGCCAGCAGCTTAGATTTCACAGGGGTTCAGCAAGAGACCCAGTACTTC

J gene: TRBJ2-1
D gene: -
V gene: TRBV11-2
clone size: few
CDR3 protein: CASSLDNSGYYNEQFF
CDR3 DNA: TGTGCCAGCAGCTTAGATAATAGCGGCTACTACAATGAGCAGTTCTTC

J gene: TRBJ2-5
D gene: -
V gene: TRBV7-2
clone size: many
CDR3 protein: CASSSGTVQETQYF
CDR3 DNA: TGTGCCAGCAGCTCCGGGACTGTACAAGAGACCCAGTACTTC

J gene: TRBJ2-3
D gene: -
V gene: TRBV15
clone size: many
CDR3 protein: CATSGGGRSTDTQYF
CDR3 DNA: TGTGCCACCAGCGGAGGGGGCCGCAGCACAGATACGCAGTATTTT

J gene: TRBJ2-7
D gene: TRBD1
V gene: TRBV7-9
clone size: many
CDR3 protein: CASSPNTGGNEQYF
CDR3 DNA: TGTGCCAGCAGCCCCAACACAGGGGGCAACGAGCAGTACTTC

J gene: TRBJ1-1
D gene: -
V gene: TRBV4-3
clone size: many
CDR3 protein: CASSQEFGTGNTEAFF
CDR3 DNA: TGCGCCAGCAGCCAAGAATTCGGGACGGGGAACACTGAAGCTTTCTTT

J gene: TRBJ2-1
D gene: TRBD1
V gene: TRBV15
clone size: many
CDR3 protein: CATSEDRGLRNEQFF
CDR3 DNA: TGTGCCACCAGCGAAGACAGGGGGCTTCGGAATGAGCAGTTCTTC

J gene: TRBJ2-7
D gene: TRBD2
V gene: TRBV5-1
clone size: -
CDR3 protein: CDSSSGLAGPLVPYEQYF
CDR3 DNA: TGCGACAGCAGCTCGGGACTAGCGGGACCCCTTGTCCCCTACGAGCAGTACTTC

J gene: TRBJ2-1
D gene: TRBD2
V gene: TRBV7-2
clone size: many
CDR3 protein: CASSLGSGILFF
CDR3 DNA: TGTGCCAGCAGCTTAGGAAGCGGGATATTGTTCTTC

J gene: TRBJ2-5
D gene: -
V gene: TRBV7-8
clone size: many
CDR3 protein: CASSLVRVAGETQYF
CDR3 DNA: TGTGCCAGCAGCTTAGTCAGGGTCGCGGGAGAGACCCAGTACTTC

J gene: TRBJ2-3
D gene: -
V gene: TRBV20-1
clone size: many
CDR3 protein: CSARGPFSGEDTQYF
CDR3 DNA: TGCAGTGCTAGAGGTCCTTTCAGCGGTGAAGATACGCAGTATTTT

J gene: TRBJ1-2
D gene: TRBD1
V gene: TRBV20-1
clone size: -
CDR3 protein: CSAQKQSTGEGYGYTF
CDR3 DNA: TGCAGTGCCCAGAAACAATCGACAGGGGAGGGCTATGGCTACACCTTC

J gene: TRBJ1-1
D gene: TRBD1
V gene: TRBV6-1
clone size: -
CDR3 protein: CASTRGKGAVGNTEAFF
CDR3 DNA: TGTGCCAGCACCCGCGGTAAGGGGGCGGTCGGGAACACTGAAGCTTTCTTT

J gene: TRBJ2-1
D gene: -
V gene: TRBV12-5
clone size: many
CDR3 protein: CASGFTTSIHEQFF
CDR3 DNA: TGTGCTAGTGGTTTCACAACTAGTATCCATGAGCAGTTCTTC

J gene: TRBJ2-5
D gene: TRBD1
V gene: TRBV6-2/TRBV6-3
clone size: many
CDR3 protein: CASSYSGTGETQYF
CDR3 DNA: TGTGCCAGCAGTTACTCGGGGACAGGGGAGACCCAGTACTTC

J gene: TRBJ2-1
D gene: -
V gene: TRBV3-1
clone size: few
CDR3 protein: CASSQERSPRPPYNEQFF
CDR3 DNA: TGTGCCAGCAGCCAAGAACGGTCCCCTAGACCTCCCTACAATGAGCAGTTCTTC

J gene: TRBJ1-1
D gene: TRBD1
V gene: TRBV18
clone size: many
CDR3 protein: CASSTGGEAFF
CDR3 DNA: TGTGCCAGCTCCACAGGGGGCGAAGCTTTCTTT

J gene: TRBJ2-1
D gene: -
V gene: TRBV18
clone size: many
CDR3 protein: CASSSAQGINEQFF
CDR3 DNA: TGTGCCAGCTCATCCGCTCAGGGCATCAATGAGCAGTTCTTC

J gene: TRBJ2-7
D gene: TRBD1
V gene: TRBV27
clone size: few
CDR3 protein: CASSLSGWGQIYEQYF
CDR3 DNA: TGTGCCAGCAGTTTATCGGGCTGGGGACAGATCTACGAGCAGTACTTC

J gene: TRBJ2-7
D gene: -
V gene: TRBV5-6
clone size: few
CDR3 protein: CASSLLQGAVWNEQYF
CDR3 DNA: TGTGCCAGCAGCTTGTTGCAGGGAGCCGTCTGGAACGAGCAGTACTTC

J gene: TRBJ2-7
D gene: -
V gene: TRBV15
clone size: many
CDR3 protein: CATSEFTGRFDEQYF
CDR3 DNA: TGTGCCACCAGCGAATTCACAGGGAGGTTCGACGAGCAGTACTTC

J gene: TRBJ2-7
D gene: TRBD2
V gene: TRBV7-2
clone size: many
CDR3 protein: CASSETSERYYEQYF
CDR3 DNA: TGTGCCAGCAGCGAAACTAGCGAGCGGTACTACGAGCAGTACTTC

J gene: TRBJ1-5
D gene: -
V gene: TRBV4-3
clone size: many
CDR3 protein: CASSQDFPGDGQPQHF
CDR3 DNA: TGCGCCAGCAGCCAAGATTTTCCAGGGGATGGCCAGCCCCAGCATTTT

J gene: TRBJ2-7
D gene: TRBD2
V gene: TRBV3-1
clone size: many
CDR3 protein: CASSRTSGGYEQYF
CDR3 DNA: TGTGCCAGCAGCCGGACTAGCGGGGGATACGAGCAGTACTTC

J gene: TRBJ2-7
D gene: -
V gene: TRBV4-3
clone size: many
CDR3 protein: CASLGHRSYEQYF
CDR3 DNA: TGCGCCAGCCTGGGGCACCGATCCTACGAGCAGTACTTC

J gene: TRBJ2-2
D gene: -
V gene: TRBV12-3/TRBV12-4
clone size: -
CDR3 protein: CASSSTATWELFF
CDR3 DNA: TGTGCCAGCAGTTCGACCGCCACCTGGGAGCTGTTTTTT

J gene: TRBJ1-2
D gene: -
V gene: TRBV27
clone size: few
CDR3 protein: CASSLSLGLHYGYTF
CDR3 DNA: TGTGCCAGCAGTTTATCATTGGGACTCCACTATGGCTACACCTTC

J gene: TRBJ2-1
D gene: -
V gene: TRBV29-1
clone size: many
CDR3 protein: CSVDHELHTEQFF
CDR3 DNA: TGCAGCGTTGACCACGAGTTACATACCGAGCAGTTCTTC

J gene: TRBJ2-7
D gene: TRBD2
V gene: TRBV4-2
clone size: many
CDR3 protein: CASSQESGIGYEQYF
CDR3 DNA: TGTGCCAGCAGCCAGGAAAGCGGGATCGGCTACGAGCAGTACTTC

J gene: TRBJ2-7
D gene: TRBD1
V gene: TRBV5-1
clone size: -
CDR3 protein: CASSHALGTEFYEQYF
CDR3 DNA: TGCGCCAGCAGCCATGCCCTCGGGACAGAATTCTACGAGCAGTACTTC

J gene: TRBJ1-2
D gene: -
V gene: TRBV18
clone size: many
CDR3 protein: CASSPPYGQFYGYTF
CDR3 DNA: TGTGCCAGCTCACCACCGTATGGACAGTTCTATGGCTACACCTTC

J gene: TRBJ2-7
D gene: -
V gene: TRBV6-1
clone size: many
CDR3 protein: CASSEIGGYSYEQYF
CDR3 DNA: TGTGCCAGCAGTGAAATCGGGGGATACTCCTACGAGCAGTACTTC

J gene: TRBJ2-4
D gene: -
V gene: TRBV12-3/TRBV12-4
clone size: many
CDR3 protein: CASSPWRYAKNIQYF
CDR3 DNA: TGTGCCAGCAGCCCCTGGCGGTACGCCAAAAACATTCAGTACTTC

J gene: TRBJ2-2
D gene: -
V gene: TRBV24-1
clone size: many
CDR3 protein: CATSGQQNTGELFF
CDR3 DNA: TGTGCCACCTCCGGGCAGCAGAACACCGGGGAGCTGTTTTTT

J gene: TRBJ2-7
D gene: TRBD1
V gene: TRBV7-9
clone size: many
CDR3 protein: CASSAPGTGEVYEQYF
CDR3 DNA: TGTGCCAGCAGCGCCCCCGGGACAGGGGAAGTGTACGAGCAGTACTTC

J gene: TRBJ2-6
D gene: TRBD2
V gene: TRBV9
clone size: -
CDR3 protein: CASSVDSGSFPGANVLTF
CDR3 DNA: TGTGCCAGCAGCGTAGATAGCGGGAGCTTCCCTGGGGCCAACGTCCTGACTTTC

J gene: TRBJ1-5
D gene: TRBD1
V gene: TRBV27
clone size: many
CDR3 protein: CASSSGQGRDQPQHF
CDR3 DNA: TGTGCCAGCAGTTCCGGACAGGGTCGGGATCAGCCCCAGCATTTT

J gene: TRBJ2-1
D gene: TRBD1
V gene: TRBV23-1
clone size: few
CDR3 protein: CASSHLDRGIQFF
CDR3 DNA: TGCGCCAGCAGTCACCTAGACAGGGGGATTCAGTTCTTC